This entry concerns a single T cell receptor (beta chain). These data originate in a study of blood T cell repertoires in COVID-19. Study-level information: The United States, Italy and Spain supplied acute and convalescent COVID-19 samples. T cells, B-cell-depleted T cells, or PBMCs supplied cDNA or gDNA.

The V end lost 5 bases, the J end lost 0 bases, and 18 bases lay between the germline ends. The CDR3 loop spans 17 amino acids. In germline, CDR1 is SGHVS, CDR2 FNYEAQ. Assay used: immunoSEQ multiplex PCR; TCRdb lists only in-frame clones, some missing. The data show about 190,000 clones, over 80% seen once. The clonotype comes from a woman aged 40 to 49 with acute or convalescent COVID-19. The chain is built from TRBV7-6 and TRBJ2-3; no reliable D call. Sequenced material: peripheral blood. CDR3 in DNA: TGTGCCAGCAGCCGTAGAACGATCGCAACTAGCACAGATACGCAGTATTTT. This gives the protein CASSRRTIATSTDTQYF.